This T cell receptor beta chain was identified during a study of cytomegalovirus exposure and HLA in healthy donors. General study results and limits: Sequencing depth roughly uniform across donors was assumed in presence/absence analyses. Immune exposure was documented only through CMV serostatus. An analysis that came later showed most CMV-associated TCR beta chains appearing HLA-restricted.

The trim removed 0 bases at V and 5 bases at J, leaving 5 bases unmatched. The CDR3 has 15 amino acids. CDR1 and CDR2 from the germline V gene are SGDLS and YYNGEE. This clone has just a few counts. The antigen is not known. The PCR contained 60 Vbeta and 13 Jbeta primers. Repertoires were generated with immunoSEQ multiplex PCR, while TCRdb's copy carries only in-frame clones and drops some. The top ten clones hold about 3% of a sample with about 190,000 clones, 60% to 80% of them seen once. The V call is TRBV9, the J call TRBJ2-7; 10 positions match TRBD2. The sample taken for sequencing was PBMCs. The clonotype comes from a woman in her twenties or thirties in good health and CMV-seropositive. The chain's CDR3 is CASSVESGRAHEQYF. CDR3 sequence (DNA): TGTGCCAGCAGCGTAGAGAGCGGGAGGGCCCACGAGCAGTACTTC.